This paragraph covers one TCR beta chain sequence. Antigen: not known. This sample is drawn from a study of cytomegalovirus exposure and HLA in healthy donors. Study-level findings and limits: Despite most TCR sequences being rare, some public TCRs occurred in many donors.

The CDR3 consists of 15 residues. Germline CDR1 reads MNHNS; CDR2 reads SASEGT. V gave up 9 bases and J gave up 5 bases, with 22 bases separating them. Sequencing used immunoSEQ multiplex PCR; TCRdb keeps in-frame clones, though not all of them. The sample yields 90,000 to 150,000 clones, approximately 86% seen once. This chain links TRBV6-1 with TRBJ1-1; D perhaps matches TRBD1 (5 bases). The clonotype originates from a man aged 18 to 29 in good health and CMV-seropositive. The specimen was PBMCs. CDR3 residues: CASRVPGRLRTEAFF. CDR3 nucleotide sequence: TGTGCCAGTAGGGTCCCAGGGCGCTTGAGGACTGAAGCTTTCTTT.